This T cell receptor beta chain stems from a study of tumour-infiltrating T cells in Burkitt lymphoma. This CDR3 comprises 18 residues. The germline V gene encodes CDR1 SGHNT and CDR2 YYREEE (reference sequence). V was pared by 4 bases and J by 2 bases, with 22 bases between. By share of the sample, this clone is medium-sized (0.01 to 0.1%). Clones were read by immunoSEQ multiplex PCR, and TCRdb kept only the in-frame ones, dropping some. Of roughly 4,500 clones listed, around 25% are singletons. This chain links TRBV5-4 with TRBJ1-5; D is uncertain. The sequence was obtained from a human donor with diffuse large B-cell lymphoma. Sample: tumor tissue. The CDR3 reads CASSGPMAGYNRNQPQHF. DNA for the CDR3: TGTGCCAGCAGCGGACCGATGGCGGGATACAATCGCAATCAGCCCCAGCATTTT.